This entry describes one T cell receptor beta chain. Other nucleotide sequences in the sample specify the same CDR3. Method: immunoSEQ multiplex PCR; TCRdb's copy keeps in-frame clones and lacks some. The sample records 200,000 to 250,000 clones, roughly 90% being singletons. The sample belongs to a study of blood T cell repertoires in COVID-19. Study in general: Samples taken during acute and convalescent COVID-19 were collected in the United States, Italy and Spain.

Germline V gene sequence: CDR1 SGHTA, CDR2 FQGTGA. V gave up 4 bases and J gave up 6 bases, with 5 bases separating them. This CDR3 is 11 amino acids long. The sample taken for sequencing was PBMCs or T cells enriched from blood (not recorded which). This chain connects TRBV7-3 to TRBJ2-3; D gene ambiguous. The sequence came from a woman aged 30 to 39 who had recovered from COVID-19. Here the CDR3 reads CASSSEDTQYF. The DNA of the CDR3 is TGTGCCAGCAGCTCCGAGGATACGCAGTATTTT.